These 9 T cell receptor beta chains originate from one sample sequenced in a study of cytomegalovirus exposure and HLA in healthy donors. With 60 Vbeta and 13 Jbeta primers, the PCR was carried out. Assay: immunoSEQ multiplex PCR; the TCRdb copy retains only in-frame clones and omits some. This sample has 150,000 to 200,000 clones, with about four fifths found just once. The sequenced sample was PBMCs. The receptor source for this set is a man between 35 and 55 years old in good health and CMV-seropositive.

This CDR3 reads CASTEQGKEQFF. The CDR3 DNA is TGCGCCAGCACTGAACAGGGGAAGGAGCAGTTCTTC. The rearrangement joins TRBV5-1 to TRBJ2-1; the match to TRBD1 covers 7 bases. CDR3 length: 12 residues. The germline gives CDR1 SGHRS, CDR2 YFSETQ. Unmatched junction bases numbered 7, after V lost 6 bases and J lost 10 bases.

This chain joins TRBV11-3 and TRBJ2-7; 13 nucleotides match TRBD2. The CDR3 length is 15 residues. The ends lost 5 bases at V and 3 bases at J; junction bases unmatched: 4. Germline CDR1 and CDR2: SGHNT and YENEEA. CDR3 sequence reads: CASSPGLAGVYEQYF. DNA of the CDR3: TGTGCCAGCAGCCCAGGACTAGCGGGAGTCTACGAGCAGTACTTC.

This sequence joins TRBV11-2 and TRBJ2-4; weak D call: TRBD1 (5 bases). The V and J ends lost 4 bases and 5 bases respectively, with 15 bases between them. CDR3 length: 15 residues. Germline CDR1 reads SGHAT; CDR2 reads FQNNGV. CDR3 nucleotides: TGTGCCAGCAGCTCCAGCGACAGTCAAGAAAACATTCAGTACTTC. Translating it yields CASSSSDSQENIQYF.

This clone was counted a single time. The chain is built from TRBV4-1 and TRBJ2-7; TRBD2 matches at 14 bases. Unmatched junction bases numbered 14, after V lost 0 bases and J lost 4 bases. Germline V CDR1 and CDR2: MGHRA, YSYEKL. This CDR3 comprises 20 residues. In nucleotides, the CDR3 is TGCGCCAGCAGCCAAGATGAACCGACTAGCGGGAGGGCCTGGCTGTACGAGCAGTACTTC. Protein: CASSQDEPTSGRAWLYEQYF.

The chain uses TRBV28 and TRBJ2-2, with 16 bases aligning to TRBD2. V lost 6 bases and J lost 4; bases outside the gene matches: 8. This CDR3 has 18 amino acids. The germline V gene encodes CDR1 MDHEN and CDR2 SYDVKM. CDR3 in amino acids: CASSTGTSGRAGTGELFF. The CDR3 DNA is TGTGCCAGCAGCACCGGGACTAGCGGGAGGGCCGGCACCGGGGAGCTGTTTTTT.

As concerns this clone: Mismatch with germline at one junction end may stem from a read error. The CDR3 coding sequence is TGTGCCAGCAGAGAAGCGGCGGCGGGACAGGGATATACTGGAAACACCATATATTTT. Translation gives CASREAAAGQGYTGNTIYF. The J gene is TRBJ1-3, the V gene TRBV2; 9 bases match TRBD1. Germline CDR1 and CDR2: SNHLY and FYNNEI. This CDR3 has 19 residues.

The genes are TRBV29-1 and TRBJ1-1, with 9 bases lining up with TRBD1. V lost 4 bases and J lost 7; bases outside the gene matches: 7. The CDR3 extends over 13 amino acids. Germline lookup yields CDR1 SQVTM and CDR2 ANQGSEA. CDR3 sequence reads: CSVVPRTGVEAFF. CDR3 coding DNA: TGCAGCGTTGTCCCCCGGACAGGGGTTGAAGCTTTCTTT.

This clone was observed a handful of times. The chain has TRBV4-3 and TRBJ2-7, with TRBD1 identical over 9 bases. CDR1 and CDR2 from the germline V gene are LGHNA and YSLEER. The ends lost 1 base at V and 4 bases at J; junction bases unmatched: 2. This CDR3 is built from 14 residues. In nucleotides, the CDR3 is TGCGCCAGCAGCCAAGTGACAGGGGGGTACGAGCAGTACTTC. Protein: CASSQVTGGYEQYF.

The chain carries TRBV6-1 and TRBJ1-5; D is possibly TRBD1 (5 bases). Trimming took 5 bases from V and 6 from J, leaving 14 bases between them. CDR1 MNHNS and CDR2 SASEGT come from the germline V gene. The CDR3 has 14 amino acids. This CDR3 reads CASSQDTRSQPQHF. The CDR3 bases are TGTGCCAGCAGTCAGGACACTCGGAGTCAGCCCCAGCATTTT.